These 14 T cell receptor beta chains originate from one sample sequenced in a study of immune heterogeneity within non-small cell lung tumors. A multiplex PCR containing 32 V primers and 13 J primers was used to amplify TCR beta CDR3. TCRdb analysed the multiplex PCR reads with MiXCR anew, one entry per CDR3 protein. This table holds roughly 3,200 distinct CDR3 sequences, 20% to 25% found once. Genomic DNA extracted from bulk tumor tissue served as template. A total of around 660 ng was used per sample. Far-apart biopsies, several per primary tumor, were taken during surgery. Curative surgical treatment was performed in patients who had newly diagnosed, untreated non-small cell lung cancer. Sequenced sample: lung tumor tissue. These receptors were taken from a man aged 60 to 69 with non-small cell lung cancer.

In the case of this clonotype: A clone one base away is much larger, so this may be a read error. The chain has TRBV19 and TRBJ2-7; TRBD2 is a possible D gene (5 bases). The length of the CDR3 is 14 residues. Per the germline V gene, CDR1 is LNHDA and CDR2 is SQIVND (reference sequence). V was trimmed by 1 base and J by 1 base, leaving 8 bases between them. CDR3 sequence reads: CASSIARGSYEQYF. The CDR3 DNA reads TGTGCCAGTAGTATAGCTAGAGGGTCCTACGAGCAGTACTTC. Full variable domain (missing parts from reference TRBV19 and TRBJ2-7): DGGITQSPKYLFRKEGQNVTLSCEQNLNHDAMYWYRQDPGQGLRLIYYSQIVNDFQKGDIAEGYSVSREKKESFPLTVTSAQKNPTAFYLCASSIARGSYEQYFGPGTRLTVT.

Points on this clonotype: The junction and the germline gene differ at one end; a read error may be behind it. V gene TRBV6-5 combines with J gene TRBJ1-2; 10 bases line up with TRBD1. Germline V gene data show CDR1 as MNHEY and CDR2 as SVGAGI. The CDR3 runs to 17 residues. CDR3: CASSYFGTGELSDGCTF. The CDR3 DNA follows: TGTGCCAGCAGTTACTTCGGGACAGGGGAACTATCGGATGGCTGCACCTTC.

This clonotype rates as large (0.1 to 1%). V and J are TRBV2 and TRBJ1-2, with a weak D call TRBD1 (5 bases). This CDR3 has 13 amino acids. Trimming shortened V by 5 bases and J by 3 bases, and 10 bases separated the two germline ends. Germline V gene lookup returns CDR1 SNHLY and CDR2 FYNNEI. This chain's CDR3 is CASSKVRDYGYTF. In DNA form, the CDR3 reads TGTGCCAGCAGTAAGGTCAGGGACTATGGCTACACCTTC.

This clonotype is medium-sized in the sample. This rearrangement joins TRBV27 to TRBJ1-4, with 7 bases aligning to TRBD1. Germline V gives CDR1 MNHEY, CDR2 SMNVEV (reference sequence). With 3 bases clipped from V and 6 bases from J, the junction kept 4 bases outside the gene matches. The CDR3 runs 14 residues. This chain's CDR3 is CASSLNRGHEKLFF. Written as DNA, the CDR3 is TGTGCCAGCAGTTTGAACAGGGGCCATGAAAAACTGTTTTTT.

On this clonotype itself: A read error may be the cause here, since a much bigger clone is one base away. The rearrangement uses TRBV3-1 and TRBJ1-1; 7 nucleotides agree with TRBD1. This CDR3 spans 12 amino acids. The trim removed 3 bases at V and 10 bases at J, leaving 5 bases unmatched. From germline, CDR1 is LGHDT and CDR2 YNNKEL (reference sequence). In DNA, the CDR3 is TGTGCCAGCAGCCAGACAGGGAAGATAGCTTTCTTT. The encoded protein is CASSQTGKIAFF.

By share, this clonotype ranks as medium-sized. The chain joins TRBV5-6 to TRBJ2-3; TRBD1 matches 8 bases. The CDR3 contains 15 residues. V shed 3 bases, J shed 1 base, and the junction held 4 bases outside the gene matches. CDR1 SGHDT and CDR2 YYEEEE come from the germline V gene. CDR3 region: CASSSPGQGTDTQYF. CDR3 nucleotide sequence: TGTGCCAGCAGCTCTCCGGGACAGGGCACAGATACGCAGTATTTT.

By frequency in the sample, this clonotype is medium-sized. The chain joins TRBV2 to TRBJ2-7, with 10 bases aligning to TRBD1. The germline V gene encodes CDR1 SNHLY and CDR2 FYNNEI. J was trimmed by 4 bases and V by 6 bases; bases with no gene match: 15. The CDR3 has 17 amino acids. The chain's CDR3 is CASRDVKRQGAFYEQYF. The CDR3 DNA follows: TGTGCCAGCAGGGACGTTAAACGACAGGGGGCTTTTTACGAGCAGTACTTC.

By share, this clonotype counts as medium-sized. The rearrangement links TRBV30 to TRBJ1-5, with D perhaps TRBD1 (6 bases). Trimming took 1 base from V and 7 from J, leaving 11 bases between them. This CDR3 is built from 13 residues. In germline, CDR1 is GTSNPN, CDR2 SVGIG (reference sequence). The CDR3 loop is CAWSGRGDQPQHF. The CDR3 DNA follows: TGTGCCTGGAGTGGGAGGGGGGACCAGCCCCAGCATTTT.

This clonotype was recorded a few times. V is TRBV11-2 and J is TRBJ2-2; D call uncertain. The ends were cut back, 4 bases at V and 1 base at J, with 10 bases in the middle. Germline CDR1 is SGHAT and CDR2 is FQNNGV. The CDR3 contains 15 residues. CDR3 nucleotides: TGTGCCAGCAGCTCCCTGACTGGGAACACCGGGGAGCTGTTTTTT. Its protein is CASSSLTGNTGELFF.

For this clonotype: A read error may be the cause here, since a much bigger clone is one base away. CDR3 region: CSARIPGQVSNQPQHF. DNA for the CDR3: TGCAGTGCTAGAATTCCGGGACAGGTTTCCAATCAGCCCCAGCATTTT. The chain combines TRBV20-1 with TRBJ1-5; TRBD1 aligns across 8 bases. The germline CDR1 and CDR2 sequences are DFQATT and SNEGSKA (reference sequence). The CDR3 contains 16 residues. J gave up 3 bases and V 2 bases, and 9 bases lay outside the gene matches.

This clonotype is medium-sized within its sample. V and J are TRBV5-5 and TRBJ1-1, with 7 bases matching TRBD1. V was clipped by 5 bases and J by 6 bases; unmatched bases: 10. Per the germline V gene, CDR1 is SGHKS and CDR2 is YYEKEE (reference sequence). This CDR3 spans 14 amino acids. CDR3 bases: TGTGCCAGCAGATTCACAGGGGATTGGGCTGAAGCTTTCTTT. Encoded protein: CASRFTGDWAEAFF.

This clonotype is large in the sample. The chain employs TRBV19 and TRBJ2-1, with 11 bases aligning to TRBD2. Looked up from germline, CDR1 is LNHDA and CDR2 is SQIVND (reference sequence). The CDR3 runs 21 residues. V was pared by 2 bases and J by 0 bases, with 15 bases of the junction left unmatched. CDR3 amino acids: CASSIQGTGTSGLSSYNEQFF. The CDR3 DNA reads as TGTGCCAGTAGTATACAAGGAACCGGGACTAGCGGCCTCAGCTCCTACAATGAGCAGTTCTTC.

This clonotype has at least ten counts. This chain uses TRBV18 with TRBJ2-1, with a weak D call TRBD1 (6 bases). Trimming removed 4 bases at V and 0 bases at J, with 10 bases between. Per germline, CDR1 KGHSH and CDR2 LQKENI. This CDR3 has 15 amino acids. DNA for the CDR3: TGTGCCAGCTCACTACAGGGTTCCTCCTACAATGAGCAGTTCTTC. It encodes CASSLQGSSYNEQFF.

This clonotype was detected a few times. A much larger clone is a single base away; this may be a read error. The J gene is TRBJ2-7, the V gene TRBV30; weak D call: TRBD1 (5 bases). The CDR3 runs to 14 residues. The V end lost 0 bases, the J end lost 9 bases, and 18 bases lay between the germline ends. Germline values: CDR1 GTSNPN, CDR2 SVGIG (reference sequence). The CDR3 sequence is CAWSVTGHFLGQYF. The CDR3 DNA reads as TGTGCCTGGAGTGTCACAGGTCATTTTCTCGGGCAGTACTTC.